This TCR beta chain was recovered during a study of blood T cell repertoires in COVID-19 (dated by TCRdb to the early 2020s). With respect to the entire study: The collaborator samples originated in the United States, Italy and Spain and spanned the acute and convalescent phases of COVID-19. The prospective study material was composed of cDNA or gDNA derived from T cells, B-cell-depleted T cells, or PBMCs. Subjects who had been exposed to COVID-19, were actively infected with it, or had recovered from it provided the deeply sampled blood TCRbeta repertoires that made up the dataset. The repertoires were released in a freely available public database intended as a resource for research on the immune response to SARS-CoV-2. Samples were obtained from the ongoing ImmuneRACE study (first 160 participants) and from some 1,200 subjects provided by 6 global collaborators. Sample metadata almost always included a de-identified subject ID, COVID-19 status, age in years and sex. Where HLA class I and class II types were available, the types were taken from metadata supplied by the sample provider, not from assay-based typing. General conclusions and limits of the study: How much clinical and demographic metadata was included differed by source and by participant, and the metadata was provided uncurated.

The germline V end is reduced by 6 bases and the J end by 0 bases; junction bases left unmatched: 8. CDR1 and CDR2 were assigned from the germline V gene as MNHEY and SVGEGT. Including cysteine and phenylalanine, the CDR3 has 15 amino acids. Solely the CDR3 DNA is kept, with 45 bases framed from the first base. TCRbeta CDR3 regions were amplified from genomic DNA by means of the immunoSEQ Assay, a bias-controlled multiplex PCR. The source study handled its data this way. Within the assay, amplification of reference gene primers was used to estimate how many nucleated cells each sample contained. To quantify the absolute abundance of each unique TCRbeta CDR3 rearrangement, sequence reads were collapsed and filtered. For each sample, productive Simpson clonality was calculated as the square root of Simpson's diversity index across productive rearrangements. In its TCRdb copy, this immuneACCESS table keeps in-frame sequences only and misses some clones. Where compared with another copy, unresolved V genes explain less than half of these, and the others have no known cause. From that table come the V and J calls and clone size; the DNA was used to work out D and trimming. The sample has tens of thousands of clones on record, over 70% of them singletons. The ten largest account for approximately 44% of the sample.

Whole blood was collected in K2EDTA tubes by collaborating institutions according to the institutions' own protocols. For TCRbeta analysis, collaborators shipped samples in one of three forms: frozen whole blood, isolated PBMCs, or DNA extracted from either of those sample types. This clone has a handful of counts. Its antigen is still unknown. The input lacks base qualities; no much larger clone sits a single base away. The chain uses TRBV6-2 or TRBV6-3 and TRBJ2-7; 7 central nucleotides agree with TRBD2. The receptor comes from a woman of 80 years or more with active or convalescent COVID-19. The sample was peripheral blood. The DNA sequence is TGTGCCAGCAGCCCCGTAGTAGCGGGCTCCTACGAGCAGTACTTC. Protein translation: CASSPVVAGSYEQYF.